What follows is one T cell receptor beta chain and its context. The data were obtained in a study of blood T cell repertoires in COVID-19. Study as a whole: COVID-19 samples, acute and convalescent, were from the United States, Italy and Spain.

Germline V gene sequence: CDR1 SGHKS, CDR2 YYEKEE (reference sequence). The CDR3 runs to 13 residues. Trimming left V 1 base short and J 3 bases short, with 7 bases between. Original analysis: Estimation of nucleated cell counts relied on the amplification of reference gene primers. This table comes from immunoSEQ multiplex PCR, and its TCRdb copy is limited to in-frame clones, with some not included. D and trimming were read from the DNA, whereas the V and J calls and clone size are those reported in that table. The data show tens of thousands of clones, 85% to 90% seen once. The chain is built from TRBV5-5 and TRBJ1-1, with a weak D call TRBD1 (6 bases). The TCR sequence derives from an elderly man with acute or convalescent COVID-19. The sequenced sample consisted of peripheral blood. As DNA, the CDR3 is TGTGCCAGCAGCTTGAACAGGGACACTGAAGCTTTCTTT. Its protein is CASSLNRDTEAFF.